Sequencing of this T cell receptor beta chain was carried out in a study of shared clonotypes between healthy human individuals. Measured with immunoSEQ multiplex PCR; TCRdb has only the in-frame clones, and not every one. The table has 1,400,000 or so clones, approximately 98.5% seen once; the top ten hold under 0.45%. The CDR3 consists of 15 residues. V shed 2 bases, J shed 9 bases, and the junction held 6 bases outside the gene matches. Per the germline V gene, CDR1 is LNHNV and CDR2 is YYDKDF (reference sequence). The receptor was derived from a man aged 25 to 45 in good health. The chain carries TRBV15 and TRBJ2-1; the match to TRBD2 covers 11 bases. Sequences were obtained from naive CD4+ T cells sorted from blood. The subset is: CD45RA+ positively selected. The CDR3 here is CATSRLGLAVSEQFF. CDR3 DNA: TGTGCCACCAGCAGATTGGGACTAGCGGTCTCTGAGCAGTTCTTC.